The 18 T cell receptor beta chains below all came from one sample that was sequenced in a study of CXCR3-negative and CXCR3-positive naive CD8 T cells. General study results and limits: Naive cells with CXCR3 showed TRB CDR3s that were more hydrophobic than those in CXCR3-negative naive cells.

These TCRs' antigens remain unknown. TRB cDNA was prepared as libraries by UMI-labeled 5' RACE. TCRdb re-called the 5' RACE reads and gives one entry per CDR3 protein, without DNA. The sample data list approximately 48,000 distinct CDR3 sequences. Sample: naive CXCR3+ CD8+ T cells from blood. Subset specified: CD45RO-CCR7+CD27+CD95- naive CD8+ T cells expressing CXCR3 (TNR3+). The receptors derive from a human donor in good health. Some clones in this sample may be carry-over from other donors' samples.

V usage is TRBV3-1 and J usage is TRBJ2-7; the TCRdb D gene call, TRBD2, has no DNA to confirm it. The CDR3 covers 14 residues. Germline loops: CDR1 LGHDT, CDR2 YNNKEL (reference sequence). CDR3: CASSQIEGSNEQYF.

The chain is built from TRBV6-6 and TRBJ2-7. From germline, CDR1 is MNHNY and CDR2 SVGAGI (reference sequence). This CDR3 region has 12 residues. The CDR3 spells CASSYGLRVGYF.

The chain recombines TRBV28 with TRBJ2-2; TCRdb names TRBD1, which stays unverified in the absence of DNA. The germline V gene encodes CDR1 MDHEN and CDR2 SYDVKM. The CDR3 contains 14 residues. CDR3 sequence: CASRTASNTGELSF.

The chain links TRBV10-3 to TRBJ2-7; the D call from TCRdb, TRBD1, cannot be confirmed without DNA. The CDR3 extends over 12 amino acids. From germline, CDR1 is ENHRY and CDR2 SYGVKD. The CDR3 protein is CATGQTSYEQYF.

The chain couples TRBV7-9 to TRBJ2-7. Germline-derived CDR1 and CDR2 are SEHNR and FQNEAQ (reference sequence). The CDR3 has 13 amino acids. CDR3 residues: CASSASGFYEQYF.

The genes are TRBV27 and TRBJ2-7. The CDR3 is 13 amino acids. Germline V gene data show CDR1 as MNHEY and CDR2 as SMNVEV (reference sequence). This chain's CDR3 is CASSLSGLYEQYF.

The chain combines TRBV28 with TRBJ2-5. CDR3 length: 15 amino acids. Germline V CDR1 and CDR2: MDHEN, SYDVKM. The CDR3 region is CASSLPYWVGETQYF.

This chain joins TRBV10-1 and TRBJ1-3. The CDR3 contains 17 residues. CDR1 is WNHNN, CDR2 SYGVQD, per germline (reference sequence). CDR3 residues: CASSEKCRLSPGNTIYF.

V and J are TRBV7-2 and TRBJ2-3; the TRBD1 assignment by TCRdb is unverifiable without DNA. The length of the CDR3 is 17 residues. Germline values: CDR1 SGHTA, CDR2 FQGNSA. CDR3 sequence: CATAPQSWAGGTDTQYF.

The CDR3 loop reads CATTGVTGELFF. V and J are TRBV19 and TRBJ2-2; no DNA is available, so the TRBD1 call from TCRdb remains unchecked. The CDR3 is 12 residues long. Germline V gene data show CDR1 as LNHDA and CDR2 as SQIVND (reference sequence).

The chain has TRBV7-6 and TRBJ2-2. In germline, CDR1 is SGHVS, CDR2 FNYEAQ. This CDR3 has 14 residues. The CDR3: CASSGLLNTGELFF. Supplemented by reference TRBV7-6 and TRBJ2-2, the full variable domain reads GAGVSQSPRYKVTKRGQDVALRCDPISGHVSLYWYRQALGQGPEFLTYFNYEAQQDKSGLPNDRFSAERPEGSISTLTIQRTEQRDSAMYRCASSGLLNTGELFFGEGSRLTVL.

The gene calls are TRBV7-3 and TRBJ2-7; TCRdb gives TRBD2 as the D gene, but with no DNA this cannot be confirmed. The CDR3 is made up of 16 amino acids. CDR1 and CDR2 from the germline V gene are SGHTA and FQGTGA. The chain's CDR3 is CASSLGLAGGFYEQYF.

The chain couples TRBV12-3 or TRBV12-4 to TRBJ2-7; TCRdb's assignment of TRBD1 cannot be checked, as there is no DNA. This CDR3 has 17 residues. This CDR3 is CASTQALPGQGRYEQYF.

The gene calls are TRBV7-8 and TRBJ2-7; lacking DNA, the TRBD1 call made by TCRdb goes unchecked. Germline assignment: CDR1 SGHVS and CDR2 FQNEAQ. This CDR3 is 14 amino acids long. The CDR3 reads CASSYGDSPSEQYF.

The V gene is TRBV7-6, the J gene TRBJ2-1; the D gene TCRdb calls, TRBD1, cannot be checked with no DNA. In germline, CDR1 is SGHVS, CDR2 FNYEAQ. The CDR3 has 18 residues. The CDR3 sequence is CASSLNRGSGGGENEQFF.

This chain uses TRBV11-2 with TRBJ2-2; TCRdb gives TRBD1 as the D gene, but with no DNA this cannot be confirmed. The length of the CDR3 is 20 residues. From germline, CDR1 is SGHAT and CDR2 FQNNGV. The CDR3 is CASSLRPLTSRDKDTGELFF.

The chain couples TRBV7-3 to TRBJ2-3; TCRdb's D call of TRBD2 is untestable without DNA. Germline values: CDR1 SGHTA, CDR2 FQGTGA. This CDR3 contains 14 residues. The CDR3 protein is CASSKGPREDTQYF.

The chain carries TRBV27 and TRBJ2-3. The CDR3 consists of 12 residues. CDR1 and CDR2 (germline): MNHEY, SMNVEV (reference sequence). The CDR3 is CASSFSRDTQYF.